A selection of T cell receptor beta chains follows, all from one sample in a study of T cell changes during pregnancy in multiple sclerosis. This table comes from immunoSEQ multiplex PCR, and its TCRdb copy is limited to in-frame clones, with some not included. The profile covers 52,000 or so clones, with about nine tenths appearing a single time and 0.27% taken by the ten largest. Sequences were derived from CD4+ T cells from peripheral blood mononuclear cells, sampled in the second trimester of pregnancy. The receptors here all came from a female donor with multiple sclerosis, enrolled in a pregnancy study. Both conserved end residues are part of each CDR3. Fields, in order: V gene, D gene, CDR3 protein. The D gene is left open where the match is weak.

v_call: TRBV2; d_call: NA; cdr3_aa: CARQGRMGTDTQYF
v_call: TRBV7-2; d_call: NA; cdr3_aa: CASSLEQPYGYTF
v_call: TRBV6-6; d_call: TRBD2; cdr3_aa: CASSASGAGGYEQYF
v_call: TRBV2; d_call: TRBD1; cdr3_aa: CASSAQGALNEGKLFF
v_call: TRBV7-9; d_call: TRBD2; cdr3_aa: CASTEISSGGTARTDTQYF
v_call: TRBV5-6; d_call: NA; cdr3_aa: CASSLYDRMVQPQHF
v_call: TRBV18; d_call: TRBD1; cdr3_aa: CASSLIVTGADTEAFF
v_call: TRBV5-1; d_call: NA; cdr3_aa: CASSPTSLSETQYF
v_call: TRBV27; d_call: TRBD1; cdr3_aa: CASSRTGITVSYEQYF
v_call: TRBV5-1; d_call: NA; cdr3_aa: CASSLGRQTGELFF
v_call: TRBV7-3; d_call: NA; cdr3_aa: CASSLWPQDSSYNSPLHF
v_call: TRBV6-5; d_call: NA; cdr3_aa: CASAGAPSSYEQYF
v_call: TRBV7-2; d_call: TRBD1; cdr3_aa: CASSLGTGVDTQYF
v_call: TRBV27; d_call: TRBD2; cdr3_aa: CASSPSGKSDTQYF
v_call: TRBV7-9; d_call: NA; cdr3_aa: CASSFSRGSHGYTF
v_call: TRBV30; d_call: NA; cdr3_aa: CAWSSGRVLSNQPQHF
v_call: TRBV6-4; d_call: TRBD1; cdr3_aa: CASIYRGTGELFF
v_call: TRBV9; d_call: TRBD2; cdr3_aa: CASSVESGGAYNEQFF
v_call: TRBV5-4; d_call: NA; cdr3_aa: CASSLGAGSTDTQYF
v_call: TRBV4-1; d_call: TRBD1; cdr3_aa: CASSQVGQGEGREQYF
v_call: TRBV5-1; d_call: TRBD1; cdr3_aa: CASSTRQGLNTEAFF
v_call: TRBV4-1; d_call: TRBD2; cdr3_aa: CASSSPGGLYEQFF
v_call: TRBV4-2; d_call: NA; cdr3_aa: CASSQEAPPNEKLFF
v_call: TRBV5-4; d_call: TRBD1; cdr3_aa: CASSPGQGRYEQYF
v_call: TRBV19; d_call: NA; cdr3_aa: CASSIGQRSTEAFF
v_call: TRBV5-1; d_call: NA; cdr3_aa: CASSLNGRGETQYF
v_call: TRBV7-6; d_call: TRBD1; cdr3_aa: CASSLNRDRANTGELFF
v_call: TRBV30; d_call: TRBD2; cdr3_aa: CAWSVGGGGGADTQYF
v_call: TRBV2; d_call: NA; cdr3_aa: CASERGTDTQYF
v_call: TRBV6-5; d_call: NA; cdr3_aa: CASAAEKYSNQPQHF
v_call: TRBV6-5; d_call: NA; cdr3_aa: CASSRVGSSTEAFF
v_call: TRBV6-1; d_call: NA; cdr3_aa: CASSEALPLRRTDTQYF
v_call: TRBV6-5; d_call: NA; cdr3_aa: CASRGGREKLFF
v_call: TRBV18; d_call: NA; cdr3_aa: CASSPPGQNTGELFF
v_call: TRBV5-1; d_call: NA; cdr3_aa: CASSPLGGNQPQHF
v_call: TRBV4-2; d_call: TRBD2; cdr3_aa: CASSRTSGGAGEGEQFF
v_call: TRBV9; d_call: NA; cdr3_aa: CASSVLGGNEQYF
v_call: TRBV5-1; d_call: TRBD2; cdr3_aa: CASSPGLAEEETQYF
v_call: TRBV30; d_call: TRBD1; cdr3_aa: CAWSVTGGYEQYF
v_call: TRBV15; d_call: NA; cdr3_aa: CATSNDRSTDTQYF
v_call: TRBV11-1; d_call: TRBD2; cdr3_aa: CASSDGTSGGAQETQYF
v_call: TRBV4-2; d_call: NA; cdr3_aa: CASSQGLGSSYEQYF
v_call: TRBV7-9; d_call: NA; cdr3_aa: CASSFLVDSPLHF
v_call: TRBV27; d_call: TRBD1; cdr3_aa: CASSWTGSFGEQYF
v_call: TRBV10-1; d_call: NA; cdr3_aa: CASSESALNEQFF
v_call: TRBV5-1; d_call: NA; cdr3_aa: CASSLNPGPQNIQYF
v_call: TRBV7-9; d_call: NA; cdr3_aa: CASSLGGLGQPQHF
v_call: TRBV2; d_call: NA; cdr3_aa: CASSDLAGNTIYF
v_call: TRBV18; d_call: NA; cdr3_aa: CASSTGTSAGELFF
v_call: TRBV11-2; d_call: NA; cdr3_aa: CASSLGGGDPYEQYF
v_call: TRBV28; d_call: TRBD1; cdr3_aa: CASSLSRTGPNYGYTF
v_call: TRBV5-1; d_call: NA; cdr3_aa: CASSSIQGDGYTF
v_call: TRBV11-1; d_call: NA; cdr3_aa: CASSLRTTETQYF
v_call: TRBV6-5; d_call: TRBD2; cdr3_aa: CASSPTSGGVETQYF
v_call: TRBV2; d_call: NA; cdr3_aa: CASSWTQETQYF